The clone carrying this TCR beta chain showed up just a few times. Its antigen is undetermined. Assay: immunoSEQ multiplex PCR; the TCRdb copy retains only in-frame clones and omits some. Of around 91,000 clones listed, 90% to 95% are singletons. The CDR3 has 11 amino acids. The germline V gene has CDR1 LNHDA and CDR2 SQIVND (reference sequence). V shed 5 bases and J shed 7 bases, with 8 bases lying between them. While the first cohort had 500 to 700 subjects, the donors belonged to the separate validation cohort of over a hundred subjects. This entry comes from a study of cytomegalovirus exposure and HLA in healthy donors. Background on the study: The use of the same platform for the 120 or so validation repertoires and the 650 to 850 first-cohort repertoires was reported by a later analysis. Findings of the study overall: A list of about 160 TCR beta chains associated with cytomegalovirus was given. Published work reported that the classifier diagnosed cytomegalovirus status with high specificity and sensitivity.

Sequencing was performed on PBMCs. The chain carries TRBV19 and TRBJ1-1; D call uncertain. The clonotype comes from a woman aged 25 to 39 in good health and CMV-seropositive. The CDR3 sequence: CASSRVREAFF. In DNA, the CDR3 is TGTGCCAGTAGTCGTGTCCGTGAAGCTTTCTTT.